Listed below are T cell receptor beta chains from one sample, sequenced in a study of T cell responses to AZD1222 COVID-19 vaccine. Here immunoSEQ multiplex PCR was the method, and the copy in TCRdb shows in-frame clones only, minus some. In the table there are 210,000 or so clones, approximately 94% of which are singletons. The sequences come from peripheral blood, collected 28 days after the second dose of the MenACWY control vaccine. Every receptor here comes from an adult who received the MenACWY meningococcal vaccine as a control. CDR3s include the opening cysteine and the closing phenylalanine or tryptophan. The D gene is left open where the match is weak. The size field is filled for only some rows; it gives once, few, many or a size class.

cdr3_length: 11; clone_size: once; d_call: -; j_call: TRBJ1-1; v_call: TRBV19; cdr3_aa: CASKRGPEAFF; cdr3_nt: TGTGCCAGTAAAAGGGGCCCTGAAGCTTTCTTT
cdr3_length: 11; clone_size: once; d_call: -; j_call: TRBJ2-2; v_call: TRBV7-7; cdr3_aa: CATELGGELFF; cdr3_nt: TGTGCCACCGAATTGGGCGGGGAGCTGTTTTTT
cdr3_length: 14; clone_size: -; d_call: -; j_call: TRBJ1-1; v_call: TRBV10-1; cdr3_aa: CASRSQVFGTEAFF; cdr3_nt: TGCGCCAGCAGGTCCCAGGTTTTTGGCACTGAAGCTTTCTTT
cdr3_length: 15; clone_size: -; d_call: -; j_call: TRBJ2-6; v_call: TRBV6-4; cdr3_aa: CASSEGVPGANVLTF; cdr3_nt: TGTGCCAGCAGTGAGGGGGTCCCTGGGGCCAACGTCCTGACTTTC
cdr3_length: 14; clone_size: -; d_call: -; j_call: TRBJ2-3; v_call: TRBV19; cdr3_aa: CASSMGTTTDTQYF; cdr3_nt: TGTGCCAGTAGTATGGGCACAACCACAGATACGCAGTATTTT
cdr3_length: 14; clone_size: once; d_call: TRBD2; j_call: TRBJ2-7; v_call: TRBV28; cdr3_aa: CASSSFGGASEQYF; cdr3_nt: TGTGCCAGCAGTTCCTTCGGGGGGGCGAGCGAGCAGTACTTC
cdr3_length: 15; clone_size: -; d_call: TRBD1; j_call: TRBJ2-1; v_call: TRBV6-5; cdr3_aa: CASSYGQGAYNEQFF; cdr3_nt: TGTGCCAGCAGTTACGGACAGGGAGCCTACAATGAGCAGTTCTTC
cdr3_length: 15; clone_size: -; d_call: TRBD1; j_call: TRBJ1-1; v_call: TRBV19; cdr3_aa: CASSNSDRLGTEAFF; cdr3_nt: TGTGCCAGTAGCAACTCGGACAGGTTAGGCACTGAAGCTTTCTTT
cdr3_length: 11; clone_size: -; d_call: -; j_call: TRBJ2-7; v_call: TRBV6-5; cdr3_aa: CASSTPAEQYF; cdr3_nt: TGTGCCAGCAGTACCCCGGCCGAGCAGTACTTC
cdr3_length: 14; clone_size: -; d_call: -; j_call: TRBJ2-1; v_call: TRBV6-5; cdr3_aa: CASSYSTSDNEQFF; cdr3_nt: TGTGCCAGCAGTTACTCAACAAGCGATAATGAGCAGTTCTTC
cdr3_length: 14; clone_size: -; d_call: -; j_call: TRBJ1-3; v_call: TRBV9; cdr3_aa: CASSPALSGNTIYF; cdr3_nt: TGTGCCAGCAGCCCGGCCTTGTCTGGAAACACCATATATTTT
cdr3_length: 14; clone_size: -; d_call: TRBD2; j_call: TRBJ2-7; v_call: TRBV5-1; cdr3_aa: CASSFSSGSYEQYF; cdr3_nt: TGCGCCAGCAGCTTCTCTAGCGGCTCCTACGAGCAGTACTTC
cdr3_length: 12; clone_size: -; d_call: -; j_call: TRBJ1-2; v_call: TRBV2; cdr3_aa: CASTPDNYGYTF; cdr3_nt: TGTGCCAGCACCCCGGACAACTATGGCTACACCTTC
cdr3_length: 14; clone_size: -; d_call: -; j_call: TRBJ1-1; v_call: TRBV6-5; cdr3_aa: CASSLGGMNTEAFF; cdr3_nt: TGTGCCAGCAGTTTAGGGGGGATGAACACTGAAGCTTTCTTT
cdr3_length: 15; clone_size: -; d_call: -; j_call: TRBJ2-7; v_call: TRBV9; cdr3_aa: CASSPSGTDGYEQYF; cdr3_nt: TGTGCCAGCAGCCCATCCGGGACGGACGGGTACGAGCAGTACTTC
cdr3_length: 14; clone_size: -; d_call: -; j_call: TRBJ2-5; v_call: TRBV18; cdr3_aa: CASSPLRNQETQYF; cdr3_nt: TGTGCCAGCTCACCATTACGGAACCAAGAGACCCAGTACTTC
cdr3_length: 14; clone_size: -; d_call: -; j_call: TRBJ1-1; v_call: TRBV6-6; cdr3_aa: CASSYGTSGSEAFF; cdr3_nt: TGTGCCAGCAGTTACGGGACTAGCGGGTCTGAAGCTTTCTTT
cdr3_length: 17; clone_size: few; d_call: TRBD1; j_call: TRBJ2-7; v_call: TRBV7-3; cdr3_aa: CASSPDSTGTGFHEQYF; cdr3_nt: TGTGCCAGCAGCCCAGACTCTACCGGGACAGGGTTTCACGAGCAGTACTTC
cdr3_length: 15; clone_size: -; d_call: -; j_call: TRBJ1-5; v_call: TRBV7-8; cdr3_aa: CASSLSRFSNQPQHF; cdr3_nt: TGTGCCAGCAGCTTATCCCGATTTAGCAATCAGCCCCAGCATTTT
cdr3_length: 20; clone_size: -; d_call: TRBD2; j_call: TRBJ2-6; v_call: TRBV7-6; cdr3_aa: CASSFAWASGRSSGANVLTF; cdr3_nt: TGTGCCAGCAGCTTCGCGTGGGCTAGCGGGAGGAGCTCTGGGGCCAACGTCCTGACTTTC
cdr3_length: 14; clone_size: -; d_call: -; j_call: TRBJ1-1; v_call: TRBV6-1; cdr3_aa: CASSELKGIPEAFF; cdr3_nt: TGTGCCAGCAGTGAACTTAAGGGGATCCCTGAAGCTTTCTTT
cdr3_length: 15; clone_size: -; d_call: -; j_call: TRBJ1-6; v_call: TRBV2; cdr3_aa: CASSDGQAANSPLHF; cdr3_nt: TGTGCCAGCAGTGACGGGCAGGCCGCTAATTCACCCCTCCACTTT
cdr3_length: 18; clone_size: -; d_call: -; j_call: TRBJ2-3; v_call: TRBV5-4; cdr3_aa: CASSLDGRQRKSTDTQYF; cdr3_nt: TGTGCCAGCAGCTTGGACGGCAGACAGAGGAAAAGCACAGATACGCAGTATTTT
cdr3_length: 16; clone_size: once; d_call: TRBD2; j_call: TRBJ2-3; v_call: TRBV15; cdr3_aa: CATSKSGRGAIDTQYF; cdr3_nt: TGTGCCACCAGCAAGAGTGGGCGGGGGGCCATAGATACGCAGTATTTT
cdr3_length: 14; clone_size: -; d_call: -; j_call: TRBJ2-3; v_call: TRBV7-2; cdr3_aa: CASSLAPGPKAVYF; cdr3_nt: TGTGCCAGCAGCTTAGCGCCGGGCCCCAAGGCTGTGTATTTT
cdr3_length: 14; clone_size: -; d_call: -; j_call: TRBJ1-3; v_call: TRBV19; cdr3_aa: CASGLPSSGNTIYF; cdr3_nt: TGTGCCAGTGGACTGCCAAGCTCTGGAAACACCATATATTTT
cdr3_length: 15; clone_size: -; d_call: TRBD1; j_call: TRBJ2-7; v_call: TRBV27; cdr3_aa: CASSFLDRVSYEQYF; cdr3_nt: TGTGCCAGCAGTTTCCTGGACAGGGTCTCCTACGAGCAGTACTTC
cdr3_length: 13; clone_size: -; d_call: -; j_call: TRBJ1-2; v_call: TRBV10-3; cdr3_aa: CAIKGGSNYGYTF; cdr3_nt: TGTGCCATCAAGGGCGGATCTAACTATGGCTACACCTTC
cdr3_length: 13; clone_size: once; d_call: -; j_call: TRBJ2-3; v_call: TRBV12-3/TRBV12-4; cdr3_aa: CASTPRGTDTQYF; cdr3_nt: TGTGCCAGCACTCCCAGGGGCACAGATACGCAGTATTTT
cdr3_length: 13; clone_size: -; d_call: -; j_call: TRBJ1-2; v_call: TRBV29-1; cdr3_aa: CSVEDRGAYGYTF; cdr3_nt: TGCAGCGTTGAAGATCGAGGGGCCTATGGCTACACCTTC
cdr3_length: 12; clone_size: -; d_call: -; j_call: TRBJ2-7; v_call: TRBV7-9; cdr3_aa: CASSLSVYEQYF; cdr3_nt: TGTGCCAGCAGCTTAAGTGTCTACGAGCAGTACTTC
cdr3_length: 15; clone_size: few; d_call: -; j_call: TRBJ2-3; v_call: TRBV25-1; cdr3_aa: CASSQGEFGTDTQYF; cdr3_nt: TGTGCCAGCAGTCAAGGGGAATTTGGCACAGATACGCAGTATTTT
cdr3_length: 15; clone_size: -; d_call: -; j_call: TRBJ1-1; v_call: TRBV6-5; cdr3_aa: CASTKREVLNTEAFF; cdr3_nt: TGTGCCAGCACCAAACGGGAGGTACTGAACACTGAAGCTTTCTTT
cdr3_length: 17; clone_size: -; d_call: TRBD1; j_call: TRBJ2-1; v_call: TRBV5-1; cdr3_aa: CASSLGAGTGIYNEQFF; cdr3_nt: TGCGCCAGCAGCTTGGGGGCCGGGACAGGGATCTACAATGAGCAGTTCTTC
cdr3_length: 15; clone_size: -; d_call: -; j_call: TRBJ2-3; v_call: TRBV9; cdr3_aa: CASSLEGKSTDTQYF; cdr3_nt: TGTGCCAGCAGCCTAGAGGGGAAAAGCACAGATACGCAGTATTTT
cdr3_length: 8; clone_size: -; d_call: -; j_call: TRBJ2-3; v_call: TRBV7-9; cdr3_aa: CASSLQYF; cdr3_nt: TGTGCCAGCAGCCTACAGTATTTT
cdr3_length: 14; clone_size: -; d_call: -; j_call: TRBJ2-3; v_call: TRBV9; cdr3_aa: CASSVGVEGHTQYF; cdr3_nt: TGTGCCAGCAGCGTAGGTGTAGAGGGACATACGCAGTATTTT
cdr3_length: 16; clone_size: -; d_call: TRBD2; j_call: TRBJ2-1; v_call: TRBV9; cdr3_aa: CASSVGLAGKYNEQFF; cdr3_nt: TGTGCCAGCAGCGTAGGACTAGCGGGAAAGTACAATGAGCAGTTCTTC
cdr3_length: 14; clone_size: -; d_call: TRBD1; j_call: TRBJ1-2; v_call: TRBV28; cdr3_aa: CASRPGTGDRGYTF; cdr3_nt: TGTGCCAGCAGACCAGGGACAGGGGATAGGGGCTACACCTTC
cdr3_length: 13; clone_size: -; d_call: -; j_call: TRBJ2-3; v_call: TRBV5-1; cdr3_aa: CASSPTVSDTQYF; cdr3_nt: TGCGCCAGCAGCCCGACAGTCTCAGATACGCAGTATTTT
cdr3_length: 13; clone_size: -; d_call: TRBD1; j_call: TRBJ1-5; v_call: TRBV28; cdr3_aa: CASSFRGGQPQHF; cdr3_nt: TGTGCCAGCAGTTTCAGGGGGGGCCAGCCCCAGCATTTT
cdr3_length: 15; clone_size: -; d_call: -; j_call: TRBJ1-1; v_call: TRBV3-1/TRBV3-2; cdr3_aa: CASSQVGIGYTEAFF; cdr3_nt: TGTGCCAGCAGCCAAGTCGGCATCGGGTACACTGAAGCTTTCTTT
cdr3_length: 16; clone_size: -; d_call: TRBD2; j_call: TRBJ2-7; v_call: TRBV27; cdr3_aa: CASSLSLAGVAYEQYF; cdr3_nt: TGTGCCAGCAGTTTATCACTAGCGGGGGTGGCCTACGAGCAGTACTTC
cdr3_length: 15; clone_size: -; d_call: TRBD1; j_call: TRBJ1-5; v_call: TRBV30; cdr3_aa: CAWSFSGTGARPQHF; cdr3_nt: TGTGCCTGGAGTTTTTCCGGGACAGGCGCTCGGCCCCAGCATTTT
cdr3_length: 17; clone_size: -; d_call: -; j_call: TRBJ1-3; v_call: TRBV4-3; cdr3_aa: CASSQDRWEEPGNTIYF; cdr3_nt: TGCGCCAGCAGCCAAGATCGTTGGGAAGAGCCTGGAAACACCATATATTTT
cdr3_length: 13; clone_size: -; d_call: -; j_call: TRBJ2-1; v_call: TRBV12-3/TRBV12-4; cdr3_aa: CASTLGEGDEQFF; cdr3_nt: TGTGCCAGCACTTTGGGTGAAGGCGACGAGCAGTTCTTC
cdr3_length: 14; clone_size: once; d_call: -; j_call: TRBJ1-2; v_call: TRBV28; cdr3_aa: CASSLPIANYGYTF; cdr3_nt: TGTGCCAGCAGTTTACCTATTGCTAACTATGGCTACACCTTC
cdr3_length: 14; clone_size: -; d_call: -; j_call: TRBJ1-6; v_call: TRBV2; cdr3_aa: CASSEAAYNSPLHF; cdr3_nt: TGTGCCAGCAGTGAAGCGGCTTATAATTCACCCCTCCACTTT
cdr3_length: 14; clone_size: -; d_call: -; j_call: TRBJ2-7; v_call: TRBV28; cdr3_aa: CASSLGTVVYEQYF; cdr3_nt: TGTGCCAGCAGTTTAGGGACGGTCGTCTACGAGCAGTACTTC
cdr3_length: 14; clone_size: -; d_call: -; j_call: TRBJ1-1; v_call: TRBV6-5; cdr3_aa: CASSSDRGLSEAFF; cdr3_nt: TGTGCCAGCAGTTCCGACCGGGGGCTCTCTGAAGCTTTCTTT